What follows is one T cell receptor beta chain and its context. Antigen: not known. The test was conducted at deep level. The data were produced by immunoSEQ multiplex PCR, yet TCRdb's version contains in-frame clones alone and is incomplete. Among about 2.1 million clones listed, approximately 94% were seen once. These data originate in a study of shared clonotypes between healthy human individuals. Findings and limits, study-wide: What rarefaction showed was incomplete sorted-subset sequencing despite large depth. Among the subsets, naive ones generally showed larger estimated richness than memory ones.

CD45RO-negative, CCR7-selected cells formed the naive CD8 fraction, which excluded terminally differentiated effector memory CD45RA+ cells. The sequence was obtained from a man aged 18 to 29 in good health. Some clones in this sample may be carry-over from other donors' samples. The sequencing sample was made of naive CD8+ T cells from PBMCs.

CDR3 nucleotides: TGTGCCAGCTCACCAGAAAGTCAAGTACTAGCCTACGAGCAGTACTTC. It yields the protein CASSPESQVLAYEQYF. The V gene is TRBV18, the J gene TRBJ2-7; D is possibly TRBD2 (5 bases). The CDR3 length is 16 residues. Germline V gene sequence: CDR1 KGHSH, CDR2 LQKENI. Between the trimmed V and J ends, which lost 2 bases and 2 bases, there was a span of 16 bases.